A single sample is the source of the 31 T cell receptor beta chains below, sequenced in a study of CD8 T cells in Susac syndrome. A quantity of about 0.5 to 1 ug RNA underwent reverse transcription using random hexamers. TCRdb passed the immunoSEQ multiplex PCR reads through MiXCR, listing each CDR3 protein once. In the table there are roughly 170,000 distinct CDR3 sequences, roughly 92% of which are singletons. Sequencing input: CD4+ T cells from PBMCs. These receptors all stem from a human donor with multiple sclerosis.

The rearrangement uses TRBV9 and TRBJ2-2; D unresolved. The CDR3 is 13 amino acids. V lost 0 bases and J 8 bases, leaving 8 bases between the germline ends. The germline V gene has CDR1 SGDLS and CDR2 YYNGEE. CDR3 amino acids: CASSVEPIGELFF. CDR3 coding DNA: TGTGCCAGCAGCGTAGAACCAATAGGGGAGCTGTTTTTT.

The chain couples TRBV18 to TRBJ2-3; D is possibly TRBD1 (6 bases). The ends were cut back, 4 bases at V and 0 bases at J, with 11 bases in the middle. The length of the CDR3 is 15 residues. Germline V gives CDR1 KGHSH, CDR2 LQKENI. CDR3 DNA sequence: TGTGCCAGCTCACTACGACAGGACAGCACAGATACGCAGTATTTT. It specifies CASSLRQDSTDTQYF.

This clonotype was recorded once. The chain recombines TRBV10-3 with TRBJ1-4; D not certain. The V end was cut by 2 bases, the J end by 5 bases, with 9 bases between. Germline loops: CDR1 ENHRY, CDR2 SYGVKD. CDR3 length: 14 amino acids. The CDR3 bases are TGTGCCATCAGTGAGGGTCCCGGGAATGAAAAACTGTTTTTT. It encodes CAISEGPGNEKLFF.

CDR3 residues: CSARPLDWETQYF. CDR3 DNA sequence: TGCAGTGCTAGGCCTCTGGACTGGGAGACCCAGTACTTC. The V gene is TRBV20-1, the J gene TRBJ2-5, with a tentative D call TRBD2 (5 bases). The V and J ends lost 3 bases and 5 bases respectively, with 13 bases between them. Germline CDR1 is DFQATT and CDR2 is SNEGSKA (reference sequence). This CDR3 region has 13 residues.

The sample holds one count of this clonotype. The rearrangement uses TRBV18 and TRBJ2-2; no definite D call. Germline CDR1 reads KGHSH; CDR2 reads LQKENI. V lost 2 bases and J 3 bases, leaving 4 bases between the germline ends. This CDR3 region has 13 residues. The CDR3 protein is CASSPIDTGELFF. CDR3 in DNA: TGTGCCAGCTCACCAATCGACACCGGGGAGCTGTTTTTT.

This clonotype was seen a single time. This chain links TRBV6-5 with TRBJ1-2, with D possibly matching TRBD1 (6 bases). V was trimmed by 6 bases and J by 8 bases, leaving 22 bases between them. The CDR3 is made up of 15 amino acids. CDR1 and CDR2 from the germline V gene are MNHEY and SVGAGI. The CDR3 loop is CASRRKPDSLVGYTF. The CDR3 coding sequence is TGTGCCAGCAGACGCAAACCGGACAGTCTGGTCGGCTACACCTTC.

The chain has TRBV19 and TRBJ2-2, with 9 bases identical to TRBD2. Germline loops: CDR1 LNHDA, CDR2 SQIVND (reference sequence). V was clipped by 7 bases and J by 4 bases; unmatched bases: 7. CDR3 length: 15 amino acids. CDR3 amino acids: CASNTMTSGTGELFF. The CDR3 DNA follows: TGTGCCAGTAACACGATGACTAGCGGCACCGGGGAGCTGTTTTTT.

J is TRBJ2-5 and V is TRBV3-1, with 8 nucleotides matching TRBD2. Germline V gene lookup returns CDR1 LGHDT and CDR2 YNNKEL (reference sequence). The CDR3 loop spans 13 amino acids. V shed 3 bases and J 10 bases; nucleotides not matched to a gene: 7. The CDR3 loop is CASSQPGGSYQYF. The CDR3 DNA is TGTGCCAGCAGCCAGCCGGGAGGGTCCTACCAGTACTTC.

CDR3 nucleotides: TGTGCCAGCAGCCCTAGAGGGATCTCTGGAAACACCATATATTTT. Protein: CASSPRGISGNTIYF. V usage is TRBV7-9 and J usage is TRBJ1-3; D remains ambiguous. The germline V and J ends were trimmed by 5 bases and 0 bases, with 11 bases remaining between them. The germline V gene encodes CDR1 SEHNR and CDR2 FQNEAQ (reference sequence). The CDR3 covers 15 residues.

V gene TRBV2 combines with J gene TRBJ2-7; TRBD2 aligns across 16 bases. The CDR3 is 15 amino acids. Germline V gene lookup returns CDR1 SNHLY and CDR2 FYNNEI. V gave up 6 bases and J gave up 4 bases; unmatched junction bases: 3. This chain's CDR3 is CASRTGLAGGYEQYF. As DNA, the CDR3 is TGTGCCAGCAGAACGGGACTAGCGGGAGGGTACGAGCAGTACTTC.

V usage is TRBV19 and J usage is TRBJ2-6; D remains ambiguous. This CDR3 spans 15 amino acids. V was pared by 0 bases and J by 1 base, with 4 bases between. Germline V gene lookup returns CDR1 LNHDA and CDR2 SQIVND (reference sequence). CDR3 in DNA: TGTGCCAGTAGTATAGATTTTTCTGGGGCCAACGTCCTGACTTTC. Protein product: CASSIDFSGANVLTF.

This rearrangement joins TRBV7-9 to TRBJ1-6; 7 bases are a match to TRBD1. The CDR3 loop spans 14 amino acids. V lost 7 bases to trimming and J lost 7 bases; unmatched junction nucleotides: 7. Per the germline V gene, CDR1 is SEHNR and CDR2 is FQNEAQ (reference sequence). CDR3 in amino acids: CASKGTGENSPLHF. For the CDR3, the DNA is TGTGCCAGCAAGGGAACAGGGGAGAATTCACCCCTCCACTTT.

The gene calls are TRBV18 and TRBJ1-1; possible D gene TRBD1, 5 bases. V was cut by 2 bases and J by 10 bases, with 11 bases left in between. The CDR3 loop spans 12 amino acids. The V gene's germline CDR1 is KGHSH and CDR2 LQKENI. The chain's CDR3 is CASSPTGSGAFF. CDR3 DNA sequence: TGTGCCAGCTCACCAACAGGCTCGGGAGCTTTCTTT.

This clonotype occurred once. The gene calls are TRBV5-1 and TRBJ2-1; TRBD1 is a possible D gene (6 bases). The CDR3 runs to 15 residues. In germline, CDR1 is SGHRS, CDR2 YFSETQ. The ends were cut back, 5 bases at V and 7 bases at J, with 19 bases in the middle. CDR3 nucleotides: TGCGCCAGCAGTCCCTTGACAGGTTCGAAAAATGAGCAGTTCTTC. This sequence encodes CASSPLTGSKNEQFF.

The chain links TRBV6-2 or TRBV6-3 to TRBJ1-1; D gene unclear. Per germline, CDR1 MNHEY and CDR2 SVGEGT. Deletions cut 9 bases from V and 5 bases from J, with 7 bases between. The CDR3 has 10 residues. CDR3 sequence: CASGVTEAFF. The CDR3 DNA reads TGTGCCAGTGGGGTTACTGAAGCTTTCTTT.

The chain combines TRBV12-3 or TRBV12-4 with TRBJ2-7; TRBD1 is a possible D gene (5 bases). The CDR3 totals 14 residues. The V gene lost 6 bases and the J gene lost 0 bases, with 12 bases spanning the gap. CDR3 bases: TGTGCCAGCAGACCGGTGGGGCCCTCCTACGAGCAGTACTTC. This encodes CASRPVGPSYEQYF.

This rearrangement joins TRBV20-1 to TRBJ2-1; 7 bases fit TRBD2. This CDR3 comprises 14 residues. Per the germline V gene, CDR1 is DFQATT and CDR2 is SNEGSKA (reference sequence). V gave up 6 bases and J gave up 4 bases; unmatched junction bases: 9. CDR3 protein: CSAVGWDYYNEQFF. The CDR3 region has the DNA TGCAGTGCCGTCGGGTGGGACTATTACAATGAGCAGTTCTTC.

The chain is built from TRBV12-5 and TRBJ2-5, with 9 bases that match TRBD2. V trimming: 9 bases; J trimming: 2 bases; junction bases outside the gene matches: 13. The germline V gene encodes CDR1 LGHNT and CDR2 FRNRAP. This CDR3 spans 16 amino acids. The CDR3 DNA reads as TGTGCTAGGTTGTCTAGCGGGAATTGGCATCAAGAGACCCAGTACTTC. Translated, it gives CARLSSGNWHQETQYF.

This chain joins TRBV3-1 and TRBJ2-7; TRBD1 aligns across 8 bases. This CDR3 has 16 residues. V was pared by 3 bases and J by 2 bases, with 9 bases of the junction left unmatched. Per the germline V gene, CDR1 is LGHDT and CDR2 is YNNKEL (reference sequence). The DNA of the CDR3 is TGTGCCAGCAGCCAGGGACAGGTTTTGTTGGCCTACGAGCAGTACTTC. The encoded protein is CASSQGQVLLAYEQYF.

This sequence joins TRBV5-1 and TRBJ2-3, with D possibly called TRBD1 or TRBD2 (5 bases each). Germline lookup yields CDR1 SGHRS and CDR2 YFSETQ. This CDR3 region has 14 residues. Trimming left V 1 base short and J 6 bases short, with 12 bases between. CDR3 DNA sequence: TGCGCCAGCAGCTTGCGCAGGGACGGTGATACGCAGTATTTT. Translation: CASSLRRDGDTQYF.

The J gene is TRBJ2-7, the V gene TRBV2, with 10 positions matching TRBD2. This CDR3 is built from 15 residues. Germline CDR1 reads SNHLY; CDR2 reads FYNNEI. Trimming at V came to 10 bases and at J to 3 bases, leaving 12 bases not matched to a gene. CDR3 region: CATAISPSGGYEQYF. For the CDR3, the DNA is TGTGCCACAGCTATTAGTCCTAGCGGGGGCTACGAGCAGTACTTC. The full variable domain, its missing parts supplied by reference TRBV2 and TRBJ2-7, is EPEVTQTPSHQVTQMGQEVILRCVPISNHLYFYWYRQILGQKVEFLVSFYNNEISEKSEIFDDQFSVERPDGSNFTLKIRSTKLEDSAMYFCATAISPSGGYEQYFGPGTRLTVT.

The chain recombines TRBV7-3 with TRBJ2-3, with D uncertain. In germline, CDR1 is SGHTA, CDR2 FQGTGA. The CDR3 is 15 amino acids. Trimming pared 1 base from V and 2 bases from J, leaving 10 bases between. Here the CDR3 DNA reads TGTGCCAGCAGCTTAAGGCTAGGGAACACAGATACGCAGTATTTT. Protein: CASSLRLGNTDTQYF.

J is TRBJ1-4 and V is TRBV7-9; D might be TRBD1 (6 bases). This CDR3 is 14 amino acids long. CDR1 is SEHNR, CDR2 FQNEAQ, per germline (reference sequence). V was trimmed by 1 base and J by 10 bases, leaving 13 bases between them. In DNA form, the CDR3 reads TGTGCCAGCAGCTTAGGCGGGACATCTCGAAAACTGTTTTTT. This gives the protein CASSLGGTSRKLFF. Supplemented by reference TRBV7-9 and TRBJ1-4, the full variable domain reads DTGVSQNPRHKITKRGQNVTFRCDPISEHNRLYWYRQTLGQGPEFLTYFQNEAQLEKSRLLSDRFSAERPKGSFSTLEIQRTEQGDSAMYLCASSLGGTSRKLFFGSGTQLSVL.

The V call is TRBV15, the J call TRBJ1-3; D is perhaps TRBD1 (5 bases). The germline V and J ends were trimmed by 5 bases and 1 base, with 15 bases remaining between them. Germline V gene lookup returns CDR1 LNHNV and CDR2 YYDKDF (reference sequence). The length of the CDR3 is 16 residues. The CDR3 nucleotides are TGTGCCACCAGCGGCGGGGGAATGCAGTCTGGAAACACCATATATTTT. Translation: CATSGGGMQSGNTIYF.

CDR3 sequence (DNA): TGTGCCAGCAGTGTTTTACAGAAGAATTCACCCCTCCACTTT. Its protein is CASSVLQKNSPLHF. V gene TRBV6-1 combines with J gene TRBJ1-6, with D unresolved. The CDR3 is 14 residues long. The germline V gene encodes CDR1 MNHNS and CDR2 SASEGT. The V and J ends lost 4 bases and 7 bases respectively, with 11 bases between them.

The V and J genes are TRBV6-4 and TRBJ2-3; D might be TRBD1 (5 bases). The CDR3 is 13 amino acids. CDR1 and CDR2 from the germline V gene are MRHNA and SNTAGT. The V end was cut by 5 bases, the J end by 2 bases, with 8 bases between. The CDR3 protein is CASSLTVTDTQYF. As DNA, the CDR3 is TGTGCCAGCAGTTTGACAGTCACAGATACGCAGTATTTT.

The sample holds one count of this clonotype. This rearrangement joins TRBV6-2 or TRBV6-3 to TRBJ1-1; D unclear. Germline V gene sequence: CDR1 MNHEY, CDR2 SVGEGT. Between the trimmed V and J ends, which lost 2 bases and 1 base, there was a span of 20 bases. CDR3 length: 18 amino acids. CDR3 sequence: CASSYRVIWMGSNTEAFF. The CDR3 nucleotides read TGTGCCAGCAGTTACAGGGTTATATGGATGGGCTCGAACACTGAAGCTTTCTTT.

The rearrangement links TRBV21-1 to TRBJ1-6. TRBV21-1 is classified as a pseudogene. The CDR3 has 17 residues. The CDR3 region has the DNA TGTGCCAGCAGCTCGAATTGTGCGGGACTTTATAATTCACCCCTCCACTTT. Amino acids: CASSSNCAGLYNSPLHF.

V is TRBV30 and J is TRBJ1-5; the D is unclear. The CDR3 extends over 13 amino acids. V was pared by 4 bases and J by 0 bases, with 7 bases between. From germline, CDR1 is GTSNPN and CDR2 SVGIG (reference sequence). The CDR3 sequence: CAWTRGSNQPQHF. The CDR3 bases are TGTGCCTGGACCCGGGGTAGCAATCAGCCCCAGCATTTT. The variable domain in full, completed from reference TRBV30 and TRBJ1-5, reads SQTIHQWPATLVQPVGSPLSLECTVEGTSNPNLYWYRQAAGRGLQLLFYSVGIGQISSEVPQNLSASRPQDRQFILSSKKLLLSDSGFYLCAWTRGSNQPQHFGDGTRLSIL.

This rearrangement joins TRBV12-3 or TRBV12-4 to TRBJ2-7; 7 nucleotides agree with TRBD1. This CDR3 is built from 13 residues. Losses at the gene ends were 6 bases for V and 3 bases for J; bases not matched to a gene: 5. The CDR3: CASRPWDSYEQYF. CDR3 coding DNA: TGTGCCAGCAGGCCTTGGGACAGCTACGAGCAGTACTTC.

The gene calls are TRBV12-3 or TRBV12-4 and TRBJ2-3, with D perhaps matching TRBD2 (5 bases). The V end lost 11 bases, the J end lost 1 base, and 10 bases lay between the germline ends. The CDR3 is 12 residues long. The CDR3 sequence: CASEEGTDTQYF. Here the CDR3 DNA reads TGTGCCTCGGAGGAGGGCACAGATACGCAGTATTTT.